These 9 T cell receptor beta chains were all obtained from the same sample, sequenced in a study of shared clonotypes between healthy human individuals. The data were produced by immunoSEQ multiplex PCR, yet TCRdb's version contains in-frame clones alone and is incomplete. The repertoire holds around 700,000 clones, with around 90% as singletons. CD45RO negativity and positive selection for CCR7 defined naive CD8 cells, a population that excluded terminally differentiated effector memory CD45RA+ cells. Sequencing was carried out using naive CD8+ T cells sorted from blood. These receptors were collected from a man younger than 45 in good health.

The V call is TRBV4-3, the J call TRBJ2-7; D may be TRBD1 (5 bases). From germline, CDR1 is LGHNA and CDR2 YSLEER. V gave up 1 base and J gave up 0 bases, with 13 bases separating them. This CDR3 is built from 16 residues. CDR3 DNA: TGCGCCAGCAGCCAAGTTGCGGCTGACAGCTCCTACGAGCAGTACTTC. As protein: CASSQVAADSSYEQYF.

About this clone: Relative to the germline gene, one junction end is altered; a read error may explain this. CDR3 in DNA: TGTGTCAGCAGTCCCTTAGCGGGAGGGCTTTACAATGAGCAGTTCTTC. This codes for CVSSPLAGGLYNEQFF. V and J are TRBV2 and TRBJ2-1; 11 bases map to TRBD2. Germline CDR1 is SNHLY and CDR2 is FYNNEI. CDR3 length equals 16 residues. Together with reference TRBV2 and TRBJ2-1, the CDR3 gives the full variable domain: EPEVTQTPSHQVTQMGQEVILRCVPISNHLYFYWYRQILGQKVEFLVSFYNNEISEKSEIFDDQFSVERPDGSNFTLKIRSTKLEDSAMYFCVSSPLAGGLYNEQFFGPGTRLTVL.

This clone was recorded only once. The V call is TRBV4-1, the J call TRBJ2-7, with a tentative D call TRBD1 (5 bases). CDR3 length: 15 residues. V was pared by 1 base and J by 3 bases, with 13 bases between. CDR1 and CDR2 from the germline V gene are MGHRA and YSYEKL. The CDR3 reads CASSQGAGSRYEQYF. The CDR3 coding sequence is TGCGCCAGCAGCCAAGGTGCAGGGTCGCGCTACGAGCAGTACTTC.

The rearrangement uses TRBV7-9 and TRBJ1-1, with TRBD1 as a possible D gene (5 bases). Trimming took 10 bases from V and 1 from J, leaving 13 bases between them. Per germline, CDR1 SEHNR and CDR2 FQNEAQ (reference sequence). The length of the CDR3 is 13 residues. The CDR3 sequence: CANEQVRNTEAFF. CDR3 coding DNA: TGTGCCAACGAACAGGTACGGAACACTGAAGCTTTCTTT. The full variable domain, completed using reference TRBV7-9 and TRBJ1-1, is DTGVSQNPRHKITKRGQNVTFRCDPISEHNRLYWYRQTLGQGPEFLTYFQNEAQLEKSRLLSDRFSAERPKGSFSTLEIQRTEQGDSAMYLCANEQVRNTEAFFGQGTRLTVV.

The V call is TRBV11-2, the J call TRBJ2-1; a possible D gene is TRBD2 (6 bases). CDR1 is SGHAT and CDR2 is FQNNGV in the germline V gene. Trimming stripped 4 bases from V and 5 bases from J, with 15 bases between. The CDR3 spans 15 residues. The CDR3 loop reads CASSSRGWPDNEQFF. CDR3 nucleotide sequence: TGTGCCAGCAGCTCCCGGGGGTGGCCCGACAATGAGCAGTTCTTC.

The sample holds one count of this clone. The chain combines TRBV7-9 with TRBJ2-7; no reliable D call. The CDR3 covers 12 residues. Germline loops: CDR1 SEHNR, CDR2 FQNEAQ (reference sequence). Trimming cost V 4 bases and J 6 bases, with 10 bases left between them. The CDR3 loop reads CASSSPAGEQYF. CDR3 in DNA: TGTGCCAGCAGCTCACCCGCCGGCGAGCAGTACTTC.

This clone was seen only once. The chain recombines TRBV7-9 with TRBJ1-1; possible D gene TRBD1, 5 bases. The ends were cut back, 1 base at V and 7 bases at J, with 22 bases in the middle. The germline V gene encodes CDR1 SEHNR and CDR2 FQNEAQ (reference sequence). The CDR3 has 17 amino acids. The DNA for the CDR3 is TGTGCCAGCAGCTTAGAACGGGGGAAACTAGCCGGGGTTGAAGCTTTCTTT. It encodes CASSLERGKLAGVEAFF.

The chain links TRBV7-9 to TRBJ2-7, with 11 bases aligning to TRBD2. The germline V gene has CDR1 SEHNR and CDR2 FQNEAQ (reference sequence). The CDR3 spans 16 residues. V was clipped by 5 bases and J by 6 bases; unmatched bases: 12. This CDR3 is CASSPRTSGPPGEQYF. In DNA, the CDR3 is TGTGCCAGCAGCCCCCGGACTAGCGGGCCTCCGGGCGAGCAGTACTTC. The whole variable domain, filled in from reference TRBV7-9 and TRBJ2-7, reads DTGVSQNPRHKITKRGQNVTFRCDPISEHNRLYWYRQTLGQGPEFLTYFQNEAQLEKSRLLSDRFSAERPKGSFSTLEIQRTEQGDSAMYLCASSPRTSGPPGEQYFGPGTRLTVT.

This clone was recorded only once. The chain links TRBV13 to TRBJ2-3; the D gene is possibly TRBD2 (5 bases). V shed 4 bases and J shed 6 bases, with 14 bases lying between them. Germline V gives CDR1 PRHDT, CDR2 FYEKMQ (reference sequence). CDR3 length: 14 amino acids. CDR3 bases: TGTGCCAGCAGCTCCGGGAACCAGAGGGATACGCAGTATTTT. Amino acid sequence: CASSSGNQRDTQYF.